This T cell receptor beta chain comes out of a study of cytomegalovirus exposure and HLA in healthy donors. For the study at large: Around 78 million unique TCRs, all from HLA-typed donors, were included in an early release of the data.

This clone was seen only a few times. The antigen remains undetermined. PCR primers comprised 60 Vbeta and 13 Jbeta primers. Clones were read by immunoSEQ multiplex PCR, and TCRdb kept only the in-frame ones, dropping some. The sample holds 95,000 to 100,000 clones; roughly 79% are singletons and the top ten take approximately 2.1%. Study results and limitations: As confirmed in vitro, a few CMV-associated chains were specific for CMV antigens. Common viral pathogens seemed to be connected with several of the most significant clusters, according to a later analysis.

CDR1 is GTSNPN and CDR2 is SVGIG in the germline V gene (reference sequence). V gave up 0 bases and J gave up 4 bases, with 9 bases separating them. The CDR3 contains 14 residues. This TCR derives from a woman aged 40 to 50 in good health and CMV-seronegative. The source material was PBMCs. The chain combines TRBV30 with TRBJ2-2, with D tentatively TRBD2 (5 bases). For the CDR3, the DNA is TGTGCCTGGAGTGTACGCGGGTCCACCGGGGAGCTGTTTTTT. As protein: CAWSVRGSTGELFF. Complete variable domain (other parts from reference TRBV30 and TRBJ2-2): SQTIHQWPATLVQPVGSPLSLECTVEGTSNPNLYWYRQAAGRGLQLLFYSVGIGQISSEVPQNLSASRPQDRQFILSSKKLLLSDSGFYLCAWSVRGSTGELFFGEGSRLTVL.